The source of this TCR beta chain is a study of long-term antiretroviral therapy in people with HIV. Study-level results: Dominance of pre-ART expanded clones persisted, fluctuating and often declining after ART.

A note on this clone: Its cognate antigen is unknown.

The assay used was immunoSEQ (version v3.0), run at survey level. Sequencing used immunoSEQ multiplex PCR; TCRdb keeps in-frame clones, though not all of them. The table lists about 29,000 clones, 80% to 90% of them singletons. Germline values: CDR1 SEHNR, CDR2 FQNEAQ (reference sequence). The CDR3 runs 15 residues. Trimming removed 4 bases from V and 2 bases from J, with 14 bases in between. The chain combines TRBV7-9 with TRBJ1-1, with TRBD1 as a possible D gene (6 bases). The specimen comprised unsorted PBMCs, sampled roughly 5 years before starting antiretroviral therapy. The receptor's source is a man over 45 with HIV. CDR3 residues: CASSSDRTFNTEAFF. For the CDR3, the DNA is TGTGCCAGCAGCTCGGACAGAACTTTTAACACTGAAGCTTTCTTT.